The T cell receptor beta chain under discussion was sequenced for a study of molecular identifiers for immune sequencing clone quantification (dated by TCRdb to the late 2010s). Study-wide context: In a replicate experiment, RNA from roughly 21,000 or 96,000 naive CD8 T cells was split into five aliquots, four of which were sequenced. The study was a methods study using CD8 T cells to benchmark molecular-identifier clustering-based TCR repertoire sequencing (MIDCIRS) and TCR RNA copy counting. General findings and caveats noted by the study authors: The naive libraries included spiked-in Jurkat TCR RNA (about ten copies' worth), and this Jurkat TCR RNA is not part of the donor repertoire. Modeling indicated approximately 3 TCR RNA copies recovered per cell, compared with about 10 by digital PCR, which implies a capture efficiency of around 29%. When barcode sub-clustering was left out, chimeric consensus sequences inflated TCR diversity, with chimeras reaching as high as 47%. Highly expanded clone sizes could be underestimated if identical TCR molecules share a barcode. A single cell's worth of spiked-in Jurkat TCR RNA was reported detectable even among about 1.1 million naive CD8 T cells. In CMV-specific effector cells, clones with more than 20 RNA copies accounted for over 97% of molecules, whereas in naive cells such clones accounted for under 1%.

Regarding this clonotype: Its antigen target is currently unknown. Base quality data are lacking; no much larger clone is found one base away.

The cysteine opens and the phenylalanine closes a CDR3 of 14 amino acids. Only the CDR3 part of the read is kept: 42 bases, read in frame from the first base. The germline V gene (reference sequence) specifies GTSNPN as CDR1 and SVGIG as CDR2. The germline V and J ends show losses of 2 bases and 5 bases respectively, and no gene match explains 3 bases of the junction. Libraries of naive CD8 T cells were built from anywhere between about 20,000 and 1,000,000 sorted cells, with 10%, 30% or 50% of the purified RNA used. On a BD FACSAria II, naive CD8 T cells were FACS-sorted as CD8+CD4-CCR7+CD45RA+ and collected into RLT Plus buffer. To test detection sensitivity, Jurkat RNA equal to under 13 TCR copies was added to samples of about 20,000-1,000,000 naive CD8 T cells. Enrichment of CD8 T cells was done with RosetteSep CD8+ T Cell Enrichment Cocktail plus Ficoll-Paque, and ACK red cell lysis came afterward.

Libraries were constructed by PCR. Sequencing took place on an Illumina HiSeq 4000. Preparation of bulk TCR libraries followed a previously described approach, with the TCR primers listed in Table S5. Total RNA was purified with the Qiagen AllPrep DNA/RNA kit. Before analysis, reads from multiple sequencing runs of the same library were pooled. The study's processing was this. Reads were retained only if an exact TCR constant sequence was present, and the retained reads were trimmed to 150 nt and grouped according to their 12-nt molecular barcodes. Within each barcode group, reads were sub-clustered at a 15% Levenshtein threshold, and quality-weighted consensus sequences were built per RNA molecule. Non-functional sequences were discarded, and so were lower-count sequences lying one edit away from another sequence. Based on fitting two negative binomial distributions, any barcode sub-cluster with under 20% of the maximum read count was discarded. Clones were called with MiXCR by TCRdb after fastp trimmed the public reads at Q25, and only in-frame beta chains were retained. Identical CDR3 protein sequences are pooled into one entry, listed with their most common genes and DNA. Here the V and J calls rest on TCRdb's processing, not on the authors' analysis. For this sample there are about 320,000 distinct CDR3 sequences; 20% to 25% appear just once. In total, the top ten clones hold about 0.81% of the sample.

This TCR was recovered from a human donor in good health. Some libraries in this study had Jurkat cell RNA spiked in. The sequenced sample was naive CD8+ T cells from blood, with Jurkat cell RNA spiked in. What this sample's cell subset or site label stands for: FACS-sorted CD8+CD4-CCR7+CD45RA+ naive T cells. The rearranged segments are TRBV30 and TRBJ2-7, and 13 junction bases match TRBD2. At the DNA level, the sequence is TGTGCCTGGAGTAGACTAGCGGGGGGCCACGAGCAGTACTTC. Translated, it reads CAWSRLAGGHEQYF.